The rows below give T cell receptor beta chains drawn from one sample of a study of blood T cell repertoires in COVID-19. Assay: immunoSEQ multiplex PCR; the TCRdb copy retains only in-frame clones and omits some. The sample records about 220,000 clones, 80% to 90% being singletons. The sample consisted of PBMCs or T cells enriched from blood (not recorded which). The receptors originated from a woman aged 40 to 49 with acute COVID-19. The CDR3 runs from the conserved cysteine through the conserved F or W. D genes are given only for firm matches. Clone size, where shown, is once, few, many, or a class for clones that have expanded.

TRBJ1-1	TRBV2	TRBD1	.	CASSNRGTNTEAFF	TGTGCCAGCAGCAACAGGGGTACGAACACTGAAGCTTTCTTT
TRBJ1-1	TRBV5-5	.	.	CASSPGGPLNTEAFF	TGTGCCAGCAGCCCCGGGGGTCCCCTTAACACTGAAGCTTTCTTT
TRBJ1-1	TRBV18	TRBD1	once	CASSPPGDRGTEAFF	TGTGCCAGCTCACCACCGGGGGACAGAGGCACTGAAGCTTTCTTT
TRBJ1-2	TRBV7-9	.	.	CASSPPRAQLHGYTF	TGTGCCAGCAGCCCACCCAGGGCCCAATTGCATGGCTACACCTTC
TRBJ1-1	TRBV12-5	.	.	CASGLRRRDNTEAFF	TGTGCTAGTGGTTTACGACGGAGAGATAACACTGAAGCTTTCTTT
TRBJ2-2	TRBV5-1	TRBD2	.	CASSWTSGVGPGELFF	TGCGCCAGCAGCTGGACTAGCGGGGTCGGCCCCGGGGAGCTGTTTTTT
TRBJ2-7	TRBV20-1	TRBD1	.	CSASQTFPGQGAYEQYF	TGCAGTGCTAGTCAAACCTTTCCGGGACAGGGGGCGTACGAGCAGTACTTC
TRBJ1-5	TRBV6-5	.	.	CASSYSYRAGNQPQHF	TGTGCCAGCAGTTACTCCTACAGGGCCGGCAATCAGCCCCAGCATTTT
TRBJ1-6	TRBV6-5	TRBD1	.	CASSYSGTDNSPLHF	TGTGCCAGCAGTTACTCAGGGACAGATAATTCACCCCTCCACTTT
TRBJ2-7	TRBV9	TRBD1	.	CASSVATGVSYEQYF	TGTGCCAGCAGCGTAGCCACAGGGGTGTCTTACGAGCAGTACTTC
TRBJ2-5	TRBV6-5	.	few	CASTSLGGQTQYF	TGTGCCAGCACTTCACTTGGGGGCCAGACCCAGTACTTC
TRBJ1-2	TRBV2	.	.	CASSAESWDGYTF	TGTGCCAGCAGTGCGGAGTCTTGGGATGGCTACACCTTC
TRBJ1-1	TRBV12-5	.	.	CASGDSTNTEAFF	TGTGCTAGTGGCGACAGTACGAACACTGAAGCTTTCTTT
TRBJ1-2	TRBV27	TRBD1	.	CASRPDAGTDYGYTF	TGTGCCAGCAGACCTGACGCCGGGACAGACTATGGCTACACCTTC
TRBJ1-4	TRBV7-9	TRBD1	.	CASSLPRDRILKAEKLFF	TGTGCCAGCAGCTTACCGCGGGACAGGATATTGAAAGCTGAAAAACTGTTTTTT
TRBJ2-1	TRBV5-1	.	.	CASSLRRAYNEQFF	TGCGCCAGCAGCTTGCGTCGGGCCTACAATGAGCAGTTCTTC
TRBJ1-4	TRBV9	.	.	CASSVRHGGEKLFF	TGTGCCAGCAGCGTGCGGCACGGAGGGGAAAAACTGTTTTTT
TRBJ1-2	TRBV7-9	.	.	CASSVAGTGGGYTF	TGTGCCAGCAGCGTGGCCGGGACGGGGGGAGGCTACACCTTC
TRBJ2-4	TRBV15	TRBD2	.	CATSLGGGGENIQYF	TGTGCCACCAGCCTGGGGGGGGGTGGCGAAAACATTCAGTACTTC
TRBJ2-7	TRBV18	.	few	CASSPEGRTYEQYF	TGTGCCAGCTCACCTGAGGGCAGAACCTACGAGCAGTACTTC
TRBJ1-5	TRBV4-1	TRBD1	.	CASSLMMHRGSQPQHF	TGCGCCAGCAGCTTGATGATGCACAGGGGAAGTCAGCCCCAGCATTTT
TRBJ1-5	TRBV2	.	.	CASSTKPQPQHF	TGTGCCAGCAGTACCAAGCCCCAGCCCCAGCATTTT
TRBJ1-5	TRBV18	TRBD1	few	CASSPGQGGGSNQPQHF	TGTGCCAGCTCACCGGGACAGGGTGGAGGAAGCAATCAGCCCCAGCATTTT
TRBJ1-1	TRBV12-3/TRBV12-4	.	once	CASSLLANTEAFF	TGTGCCAGCAGTCTCCTGGCGAACACTGAAGCTTTCTTT
TRBJ1-5	TRBV2	.	.	CASHDGEGNQPQHF	TGTGCCAGCCACGACGGGGAGGGCAATCAGCCCCAGCATTTT
TRBJ2-3	TRBV20-1	.	many	CSASGVGATATDTQYF	TGCAGTGCTAGTGGTGTTGGGGCGACAGCCACAGATACGCAGTATTTT
TRBJ1-1	TRBV6-1	.	once	CASSEFAGNMNTEAFF	TGTGCCAGCAGTGAATTCGCAGGGAACATGAACACTGAAGCTTTCTTT
TRBJ2-1	TRBV3-1/TRBV3-2	TRBD1	.	CASSQRDRVNEQFF	TGTGCCAGCAGCCAGCGGGACAGGGTCAATGAGCAGTTCTTC
TRBJ1-1	TRBV5-5	.	.	CASSPAGGNTEAFF	TGTGCCAGCAGCCCCGCGGGCGGGAACACTGAAGCTTTCTTT
TRBJ2-7	TRBV7-2	.	.	CASSPATWKEQYF	TGTGCCAGCAGCCCGGCGACTTGGAAGGAGCAGTACTTC
TRBJ2-3	TRBV9	TRBD2	.	CASSVGGGGAQDTQYF	TGTGCCAGCAGCGTAGGAGGCGGGGGGGCCCAAGATACGCAGTATTTT
TRBJ2-1	TRBV6-5	TRBD2	once	CASRNLAGPNEQFF	TGTGCCAGCAGGAACTTAGCGGGCCCGAATGAGCAGTTCTTC
TRBJ2-7	TRBV7-2	.	.	CASSLQTREQYF	TGTGCCAGCAGCCTTCAGACGAGGGAGCAGTACTTC
TRBJ2-3	TRBV27	TRBD2	.	CASSRHTTSGGTDTQYF	TGTGCCAGCAGTCGCCACACGACTAGCGGGGGCACAGATACGCAGTATTTT
TRBJ1-2	TRBV5-1	TRBD1	few	CASSLEAQGMGGYTF	TGCGCCAGCAGCTTGGAGGCACAGGGGATGGGTGGCTACACCTTC
TRBJ2-3	TRBV28	TRBD2	.	CASSFPLAGGAQADTQYF	TGTGCCAGCAGTTTTCCTTTAGCGGGGGGCGCTCAAGCAGATACGCAGTATTTT
TRBJ2-1	TRBV6-6	.	.	CASSHTRDSSNEQFF	TGTGCCAGCAGTCACACCCGGGATTCGAGCAATGAGCAGTTCTTC
TRBJ2-1	TRBV19	.	.	CASRGVNEQFF	TGTGCCAGTAGGGGAGTCAATGAGCAGTTCTTC
TRBJ1-2	TRBV5-1	.	.	CASRSRSGQTIYGYTF	TGCGCCAGCAGATCCAGATCAGGACAGACGATCTATGGCTACACCTTC
TRBJ2-2	TRBV5-1	TRBD1	.	CASSLKGQRNPGELFF	TGCGCCAGCAGCTTGAAGGGACAGCGGAACCCCGGGGAGCTGTTTTTT